This T cell receptor (beta chain) was found in a study of OX40 agonist ivuxolimab in advanced cancers. This clone came up once. Profiled with immunoSEQ multiplex PCR; TCRdb holds only in-frame clones, not every one. The table records tens of thousands of clones, over 70% of them present only once. The sample was CD4+ or CD8+ T cells sorted from blood, taken in a trial of the OX40 agonist ivuxolimab. This sequence was found in an adult with an advanced solid tumor such as melanoma, head and neck, liver or kidney cancer.

The CDR3 region is CASSLEQGPYGYTF. The CDR3 coding sequence is TGCGCCAGCAGCTTGGAGCAGGGACCCTATGGCTACACCTTC. The chain joins TRBV5-1 to TRBJ1-2, with TRBD1 as a possible D gene (5 bases). Germline V gene lookup returns CDR1 SGHRS and CDR2 YFSETQ. The CDR3 contains 14 residues. Trimming cost V 0 bases and J 4 bases, with 10 bases left between them.